This T cell receptor (beta chain) was recovered during a study of neurological immune-mediated disorders. Study results and caveats: HTLV-1-associated myelopathy had the most TCR clonal expansion, and multiple sclerosis had the least, less than healthy controls. None of the CDR3 amino acid sequences found in expanded clones was shared across subjects. This suggests that the TCR-beta repertoires were private in all groups.

This CDR3 region has 14 residues. Trimming pared 5 bases from V and 0 bases from J, leaving 10 bases between. Germline CDR1 MDHEN, CDR2 SYDVKM. MiXCR, run by TCRdb on the 5' RACE reads, gives a single entry per CDR3 protein. The table records roughly 60,000 distinct CDR3 sequences, 3.5% of them present only once. This clonotype was seen a handful of times. Antigen specificity is unknown. A much larger clonotype is one base distant, so this may be a read error. Input material: PBMCs. The chain employs TRBV28 and TRBJ1-1; D unresolved. This clonotype was sampled from a woman younger than 45 with multiple sclerosis. The CDR3 DNA reads TGTGCCAGCAGTCCTCAAGAACTGAACACTGAAGCTTTCTTT. Protein product: CASSPQELNTEAFF.